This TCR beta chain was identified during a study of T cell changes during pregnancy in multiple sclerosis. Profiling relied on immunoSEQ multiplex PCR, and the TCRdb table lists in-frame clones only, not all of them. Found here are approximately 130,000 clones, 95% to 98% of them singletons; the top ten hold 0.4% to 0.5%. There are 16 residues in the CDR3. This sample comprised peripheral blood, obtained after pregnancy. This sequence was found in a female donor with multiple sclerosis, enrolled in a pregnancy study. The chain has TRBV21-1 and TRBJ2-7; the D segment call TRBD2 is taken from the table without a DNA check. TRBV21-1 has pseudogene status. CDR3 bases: TGTGCCAGCAGCAAATATAAGGGAGGGAAGACCTACGAGCAGTACTTC. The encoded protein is CASSKYKGGKTYEQYF.